This paragraph covers one T cell receptor beta chain sequence. The CDR3 totals 16 residues. The V segment lost 1 base and the J segment 5 bases; nucleotides outside the gene matches: 8. Per the germline V gene, CDR1 is PRHDT and CDR2 is FYEKMQ (reference sequence). Treatment here: randomized to nivolumab then ipilimumab (arm A) or the reverse (arm B). Live CD3+CD8+ CD19− CD56− cells were sorted from PBMCs. Profiling relied on immunoSEQ multiplex PCR, and the TCRdb table lists in-frame clones only, not all of them. The table includes 13,000 or so clones, more than 45% detected once. This entry is derived from a study of sequential checkpoint blockade in melanoma. Study as a whole: Both treatment sequences were followed by maintenance nivolumab.

This material consisted of CD8+ T cells sorted from blood (inferred from file names), taken from a patient given nivolumab and ipilimumab in sequence. The sequence came from a human donor with melanoma. This chain uses TRBV13 with TRBJ2-5, with 9 positions matching TRBD2. CDR3 sequence reads: CASSLVGGGASETQYF. The CDR3 region has the DNA TGTGCCAGCAGCTTAGTCGGCGGGGGGGCCTCCGAGACCCAGTACTTC.